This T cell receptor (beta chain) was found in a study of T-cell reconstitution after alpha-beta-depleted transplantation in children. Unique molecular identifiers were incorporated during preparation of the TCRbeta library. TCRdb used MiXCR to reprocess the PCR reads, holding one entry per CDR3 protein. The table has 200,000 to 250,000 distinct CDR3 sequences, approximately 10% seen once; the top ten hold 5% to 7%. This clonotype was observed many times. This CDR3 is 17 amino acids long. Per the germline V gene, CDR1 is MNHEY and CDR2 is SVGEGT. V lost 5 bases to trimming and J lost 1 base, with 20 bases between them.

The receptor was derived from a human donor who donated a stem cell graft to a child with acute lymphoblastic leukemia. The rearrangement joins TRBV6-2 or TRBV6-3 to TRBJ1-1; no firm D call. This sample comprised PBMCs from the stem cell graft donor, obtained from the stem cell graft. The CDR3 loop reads CASSRPGSTLENTEAFF. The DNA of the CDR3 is TGTGCCAGCAGTCGCCCCGGATCGACACTCGAGAACACTGAAGCTTTCTTT.